The 25 T cell receptor beta chains reported below all come from one sample, sequenced in a study of blood T cell repertoires in COVID-19. Assay used: immunoSEQ multiplex PCR; TCRdb lists only in-frame clones, some missing. Here the sample spans roughly 380,000 clones, 85% being singletons. Sequencing was carried out using peripheral blood. These receptors were taken from a woman aged 18-29 years with acute or convalescent COVID-19.

The chain is built from TRBV30 and TRBJ2-1; 7 bases match TRBD1. This CDR3 has 14 residues. Germline CDR1 is GTSNPN and CDR2 is SVGIG (reference sequence). J gave up 2 bases and V 0 bases, and 1 base lay outside the gene matches. In DNA, the CDR3 is TGTGCCTGGAGTGTAGGGACAGCCTACAATGAGCAGTTCTTC. Translated, it gives CAWSVGTAYNEQFF.

The gene calls are TRBV28 and TRBJ2-1, with TRBD2 matching over 9 bases. J was trimmed by 4 bases and V by 7 bases; bases with no gene match: 8. Per germline, CDR1 MDHEN and CDR2 SYDVKM. The CDR3 loop spans 15 amino acids. CDR3 DNA: TGTGCCAGCACTTCCGCAGCGGGGGGTTACAATGAGCAGTTCTTC. This translates into CASTSAAGGYNEQFF.

This sequence joins TRBV9 and TRBJ1-1, with 7 bases aligning to TRBD1. Germline V gene lookup returns CDR1 SGDLS and CDR2 YYNGEE. There are 17 residues in the CDR3. The V gene end was trimmed by 1 base and the J gene end by 4 bases; junction bases not matched to a gene: 13. The CDR3 coding sequence is TGTGCCAGCAGCGTAAACGCCCGGGACAGTAGGGGCACTGAAGCTTTCTTT. Its protein is CASSVNARDSRGTEAFF.

The CDR3 region is CASSLSMSSVYTDTQYF. In nucleotides, the CDR3 is TGTGCCAGCAGTTTATCGATGTCTAGCGTCTACACAGATACGCAGTATTTT. The chain employs TRBV27 and TRBJ2-3; D may be TRBD2 (6 bases). The germline V and J ends were trimmed by 0 bases and 2 bases, with 15 bases remaining between them. The CDR3 totals 17 residues. Looked up from germline, CDR1 is MNHEY and CDR2 is SMNVEV (reference sequence).

The chain uses TRBV10-2 and TRBJ2-3; the D gene is possibly TRBD2 (5 bases). Per germline, CDR1 WSHSY and CDR2 SAAADI. The CDR3 is made up of 16 amino acids. Between the trimmed V and J ends, which lost 6 bases and 0 bases, there was a span of 16 bases. The CDR3 protein is CASRGFGAASTDTQYF. The DNA of the CDR3 is TGCGCCAGCAGGGGGTTCGGAGCGGCTAGCACAGATACGCAGTATTTT.

The J gene is TRBJ2-7, the V gene TRBV7-9; no clear D. The CDR3 has 14 residues. The ends were cut back, 1 base at V and 0 bases at J, with 7 bases in the middle. Germline CDR1 and CDR2: SEHNR and FQNEAQ (reference sequence). The CDR3 DNA reads as TGTGCCAGCAGCTTAGAACAGCTCTCCTACGAGCAGTACTTC. Protein product: CASSLEQLSYEQYF.

This chain links TRBV24-1 with TRBJ2-3; the D gene is possibly TRBD1 (6 bases). V was shortened by 3 bases and J by 4 bases, with 13 bases between the two germline ends. CDR1 and CDR2 from the germline V gene are KGHDR and SFDVKD. This CDR3 comprises 15 residues. Here the CDR3 reads CATSDPQGPADTQYF. The CDR3 nucleotides are TGTGCCACCAGTGATCCACAGGGTCCCGCAGATACGCAGTATTTT.

The chain couples TRBV2 to TRBJ1-2; 8 bases are shared with TRBD1. The CDR3 is 15 amino acids. Per germline, CDR1 SNHLY and CDR2 FYNNEI. Trimming cost V 0 bases and J 4 bases; bases outside gene matches: 4. CDR3 region: CASSEASGGRYGYTF. The CDR3, as DNA: TGTGCCAGCAGTGAAGCGTCAGGGGGCCGCTATGGCTACACCTTC.

The V gene is TRBV10-3, the J gene TRBJ2-3, with 10 bases fitting TRBD1. Trimming cost V 0 bases and J 5 bases; bases outside gene matches: 5. The V gene's germline CDR1 is ENHRY and CDR2 SYGVKD. This CDR3 contains 16 residues. The CDR3 DNA is TGTGCCATCAGTGAGTCGGGACAGGGGTTGGAAGATACGCAGTATTTT. Protein sequence: CAISESGQGLEDTQYF.

This clone occurred a few times. The gene calls are TRBV6-5 and TRBJ1-6, with D uncertain. The V end was cut by 7 bases, the J end by 7 bases, with 8 bases between. Per the germline V gene, CDR1 is MNHEY and CDR2 is SVGAGI. CDR3 length equals 12 residues. Here the CDR3 DNA reads TGTGCCAGCACATCGGTCAATTCACCCCTCCACTTT. Encoded protein: CASTSVNSPLHF.

The chain recombines TRBV7-2 with TRBJ2-7, with D perhaps TRBD2 (7 bases). Germline V lookup: CDR1 SGHTA, CDR2 FQGNSA. The V gene lost 5 bases and the J gene lost 5 bases, with 16 bases spanning the gap. The CDR3 runs 14 residues. CDR3 sequence reads: CASSLLGGGHEQYF. Here the CDR3 DNA reads TGTGCCAGCAGCCTCCTGGGGGGGGGCCACGAGCAGTACTTC.

The V gene is TRBV28, the J gene TRBJ2-7; 9 bases map to TRBD1. Germline CDR1 MDHEN, CDR2 SYDVKM. This CDR3 has 15 amino acids. Trimming at V came to 4 bases and at J to 2 bases, leaving 6 bases not matched to a gene. This CDR3 is CASSSRTGATYEQYF. For the CDR3, the DNA is TGTGCCAGCAGTTCCCGGACAGGGGCCACCTACGAGCAGTACTTC.

The chain recombines TRBV10-3 with TRBJ1-1; 7 bases agree with TRBD1. The germline V gene has CDR1 ENHRY and CDR2 SYGVKD. Germline trimming cut 9 bases from V and 8 bases from J; bases unmatched to any gene: 15. This CDR3 spans 14 amino acids. The CDR3 spells CAISPGTVPGEAFF. The CDR3 bases are TGTGCCATAAGTCCCGGGACAGTTCCAGGGGAAGCTTTCTTT.

The V and J genes are TRBV29-1 and TRBJ1-3; weak D call: TRBD1 (6 bases). Trimming removed 8 bases from V and 0 bases from J, with 14 bases in between. Germline CDR1 is SQVTM and CDR2 is ANQGSEA. The CDR3 totals 14 residues. CDR3 sequence (DNA): TGCAGCCATGATGGGGGCAGCTCTGGAAACACCATATATTTT. This sequence encodes CSHDGGSSGNTIYF.

The chain recombines TRBV30 with TRBJ2-7, with 9 bases that match TRBD1. V lost 1 base and J lost 6; bases outside the gene matches: 4. From germline, CDR1 is GTSNPN and CDR2 SVGIG (reference sequence). The CDR3 runs 13 residues. The CDR3 loop is CAWSGGTGSEQYF. Written as DNA, the CDR3 is TGTGCCTGGAGTGGAGGGACAGGGAGCGAGCAGTACTTC.

The chain couples TRBV2 to TRBJ1-2; 7 bases are a match to TRBD1. V was clipped by 6 bases and J by 6 bases; unmatched bases: 4. The germline gives CDR1 SNHLY, CDR2 FYNNEI. CDR3 size: 12 residues. For the CDR3, the DNA is TGTGCCAGCAGAACAGGGGAGGATGGCTACACCTTC. It is translated as CASRTGEDGYTF.

This clone is a singleton in its sample. J is TRBJ2-1 and V is TRBV30; 8 bases are shared with TRBD1. Germline values: CDR1 GTSNPN, CDR2 SVGIG (reference sequence). Losses at the gene ends were 5 bases for V and 9 bases for J; bases not matched to a gene: 6. The CDR3 has 12 amino acids. This CDR3 is CAWEQGAREQFF. The DNA for the CDR3 is TGTGCCTGGGAGCAGGGGGCTCGTGAGCAGTTCTTC.

This sequence joins TRBV11-2 and TRBJ1-1; perhaps TRBD1 as D (6 bases). This CDR3 has 16 residues. Germline lookup yields CDR1 SGHAT and CDR2 FQNNGV. V lost 3 bases to trimming and J lost 5 bases, with 19 bases between them. The CDR3 is CASSFLRGKRMTEAFF. CDR3 bases: TGTGCCAGCAGCTTTCTCAGGGGCAAGCGTATGACTGAAGCTTTCTTT.

J is TRBJ2-2 and V is TRBV20-1; 7 nucleotides agree with TRBD2. Losses at the gene ends were 3 bases for V and 5 bases for J; bases not matched to a gene: 3. The germline gives CDR1 DFQATT, CDR2 SNEGSKA (reference sequence). CDR3 size: 13 residues. The CDR3 DNA reads as TGCAGTGCTAGTCCCGGGAGGACCGGGGAGCTGTTTTTT. Protein: CSASPGRTGELFF.

V usage is TRBV10-3 and J usage is TRBJ1-2, with 7 nucleotides matching TRBD1. The CDR3 covers 15 residues. J gave up 1 base and V 1 base, and 3 bases lay outside the gene matches. CDR1 is ENHRY, CDR2 SYGVKD, per germline. CDR3 bases: TGTGCCATCAGTGAGTTGACAGGGAATAACTATGGCTACACCTTC. Its protein product is CAISELTGNNYGYTF.

CDR3 protein: CASSELGGKETQYF. The CDR3 bases are TGTGCCAGCAGTGAATTGGGGGGGAAGGAGACCCAGTACTTC. V and J are TRBV2 and TRBJ2-5; 7 nucleotides align to TRBD2. Germline CDR1 SNHLY, CDR2 FYNNEI. The CDR3 has 14 residues. Unmatched junction bases numbered 5, after V lost 2 bases and J lost 5 bases.

V gene TRBV5-4 combines with J gene TRBJ1-2; D is uncertain. Germline V lookup: CDR1 SGHNT, CDR2 YYREEE (reference sequence). Trimming stripped 1 base from V and 2 bases from J, with 6 bases between. This CDR3 has 13 amino acids. The CDR3, as DNA: TGTGCCAGCAGCTTGCCCCTAAACTATGGCTACACCTTC. The encoded protein is CASSLPLNYGYTF.

The chain couples TRBV9 to TRBJ2-6; D is undetermined. The CDR3 extends over 16 amino acids. Germline loops: CDR1 SGDLS, CDR2 YYNGEE. The ends were cut back, 2 bases at V and 2 bases at J, with 11 bases in the middle. The DNA for the CDR3 is TGTGCCAGCAGCGTGACTCGGGTGGCTGGGGCCAACGTCCTGACTTTC. Its protein is CASSVTRVAGANVLTF.

The chain employs TRBV18 and TRBJ2-7; 7 bases map to TRBD1. The CDR3 length is 13 residues. The V gene end was trimmed by 8 bases and the J gene end by 0 bases; junction bases not matched to a gene: 4. Germline loops: CDR1 KGHSH, CDR2 LQKENI. The CDR3 region has the DNA TGTGCCAGCCAGGGGGACCGCTCCTACGAGCAGTACTTC. Its protein product is CASQGDRSYEQYF.

The chain recombines TRBV10-3 with TRBJ1-1; no clear D gene. The V gene lost 2 bases and the J gene lost 10 bases, with 14 bases spanning the gap. CDR3 length equals 13 residues. CDR1 and CDR2 from the germline V gene are ENHRY and SYGVKD. The CDR3 coding sequence is TGTGCCATCAGTGAGGCCCTCTCCGACTCAGCTTTCTTT. Its translation is CAISEALSDSAFF.